The clone carrying this T cell receptor (beta chain) was picked up one time. The data were produced by immunoSEQ multiplex PCR, yet TCRdb's version contains in-frame clones alone and is incomplete. The table shows under 850,000 clones, with 80% to 95% occurring only once. V shed 6 bases and J 6 bases; nucleotides not matched to a gene: 20. This CDR3 has 18 amino acids. CDR1 and CDR2 from the germline V gene are WNHNN and SYGVQD (reference sequence). The sample originates from a study of shared clonotypes between healthy human individuals. CD45RO negativity and positive selection for CCR7 defined naive CD8 cells, a population that excluded terminally differentiated effector memory CD45RA+ cells.

The rearrangement joins TRBV10-1 to TRBJ2-7; 10 nucleotides match TRBD1. The sequenced sample was naive CD8+ T cells sorted from blood. The sequence was obtained from a man aged 25 to 45 in good health. CDR3 in DNA: TGCGCCAGCAGCCCCGGGACAGGGGAGTTGGTCTCAGCAGTCGAGCAGTACTTC. Protein sequence: CASSPGTGELVSAVEQYF.